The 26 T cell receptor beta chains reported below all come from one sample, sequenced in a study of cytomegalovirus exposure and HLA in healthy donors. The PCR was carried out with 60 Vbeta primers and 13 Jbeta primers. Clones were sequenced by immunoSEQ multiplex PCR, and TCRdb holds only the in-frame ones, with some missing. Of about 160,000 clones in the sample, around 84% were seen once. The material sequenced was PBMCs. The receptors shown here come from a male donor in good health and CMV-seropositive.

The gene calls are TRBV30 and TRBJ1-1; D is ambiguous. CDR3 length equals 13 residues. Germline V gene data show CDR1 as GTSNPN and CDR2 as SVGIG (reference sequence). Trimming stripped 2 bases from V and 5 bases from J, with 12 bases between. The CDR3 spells CAWSTRASTEAFF. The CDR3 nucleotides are TGTGCCTGGAGTACGAGGGCTTCGACTGAAGCTTTCTTT.

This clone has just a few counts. The CDR3 loop reads CASSSGTSEITDTQYF. In DNA, the CDR3 is TGTGCCAGCAGCTCCGGGACTAGCGAGATCACAGATACGCAGTATTTT. The chain is built from TRBV5-4 and TRBJ2-3; the match to TRBD2 covers 10 bases. The CDR3 is made up of 16 amino acids. Germline V gives CDR1 SGHNT, CDR2 YYREEE (reference sequence). V lost 3 bases, J lost 2 bases, and 6 bases stayed unmatched.

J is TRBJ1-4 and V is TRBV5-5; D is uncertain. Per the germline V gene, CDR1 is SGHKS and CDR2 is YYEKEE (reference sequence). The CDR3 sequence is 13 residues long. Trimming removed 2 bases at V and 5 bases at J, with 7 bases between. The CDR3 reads CASSLGRNEKLFF. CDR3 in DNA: TGTGCCAGCAGCTTAGGCAGGAATGAAAAACTGTTTTTT.

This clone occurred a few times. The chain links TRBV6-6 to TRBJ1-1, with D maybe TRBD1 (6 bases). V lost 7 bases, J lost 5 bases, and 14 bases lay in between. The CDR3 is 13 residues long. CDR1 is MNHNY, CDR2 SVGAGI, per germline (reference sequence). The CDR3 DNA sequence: TGTGCCAGCATCATTAACAGGGAGACTGAAGCTTTCTTT. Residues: CASIINRETEAFF.

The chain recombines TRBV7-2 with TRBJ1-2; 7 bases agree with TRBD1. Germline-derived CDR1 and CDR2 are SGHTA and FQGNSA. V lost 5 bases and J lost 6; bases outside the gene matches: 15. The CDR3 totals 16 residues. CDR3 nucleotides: TGTGCCAGCAGCGCCCGAGAGAGGGGGCGAGAGGATGGCTACACCTTC. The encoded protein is CASSARERGREDGYTF. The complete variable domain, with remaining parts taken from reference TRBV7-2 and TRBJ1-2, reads GAGVSQSPSNKVTEKGKDVELRCDPISGHTALYWYRQSLGQGLEFLIYFQGNSAPDKSGLPSDRFSAERTGGSVSTLTIQRTQQEDSAVYLCASSARERGREDGYTFGSGTRLTVV.

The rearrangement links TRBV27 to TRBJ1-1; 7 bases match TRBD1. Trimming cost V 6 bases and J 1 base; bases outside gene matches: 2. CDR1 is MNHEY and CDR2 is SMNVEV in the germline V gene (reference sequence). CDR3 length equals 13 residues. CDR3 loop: CASRTGENTEAFF. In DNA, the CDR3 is TGTGCCAGCAGAACAGGGGAGAACACTGAAGCTTTCTTT.

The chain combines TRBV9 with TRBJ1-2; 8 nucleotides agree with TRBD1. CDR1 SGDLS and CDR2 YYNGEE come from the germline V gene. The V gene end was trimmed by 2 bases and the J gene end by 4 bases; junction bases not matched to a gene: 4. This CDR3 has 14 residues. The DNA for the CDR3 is TGTGCCAGCAGCGTGGGACAGGAACTCTATGGCTACACCTTC. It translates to CASSVGQELYGYTF. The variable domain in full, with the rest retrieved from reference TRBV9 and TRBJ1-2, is DSGVTQTPKHLITATGQRVTLRCSPRSGDLSVYWYQQSLDQGLQFLIQYYNGEERAKGNILERFSAQQFPDLHSELNLSSLELGDSALYFCASSVGQELYGYTFGSGTRLTVV.

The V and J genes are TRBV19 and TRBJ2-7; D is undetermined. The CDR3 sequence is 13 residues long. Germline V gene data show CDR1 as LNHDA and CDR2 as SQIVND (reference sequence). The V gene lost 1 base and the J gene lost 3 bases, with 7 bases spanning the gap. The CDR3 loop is CASSIAVNYEQYF. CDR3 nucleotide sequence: TGTGCCAGTAGTATAGCCGTTAACTACGAGCAGTACTTC.

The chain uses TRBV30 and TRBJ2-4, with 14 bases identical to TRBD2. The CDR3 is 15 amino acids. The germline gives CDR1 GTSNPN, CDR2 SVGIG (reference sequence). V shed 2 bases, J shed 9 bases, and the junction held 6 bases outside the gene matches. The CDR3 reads CAWSRLAGGPSIQYF. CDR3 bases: TGTGCCTGGAGTCGACTAGCGGGAGGGCCAAGCATTCAGTACTTC.

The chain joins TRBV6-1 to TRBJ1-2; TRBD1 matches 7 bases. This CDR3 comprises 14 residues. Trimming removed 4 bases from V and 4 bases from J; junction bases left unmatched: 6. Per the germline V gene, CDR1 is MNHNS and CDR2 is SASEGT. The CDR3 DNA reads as TGTGCCAGCAGTGTAAGGAGACAGGGCTATGGCTACACCTTC. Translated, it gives CASSVRRQGYGYTF.

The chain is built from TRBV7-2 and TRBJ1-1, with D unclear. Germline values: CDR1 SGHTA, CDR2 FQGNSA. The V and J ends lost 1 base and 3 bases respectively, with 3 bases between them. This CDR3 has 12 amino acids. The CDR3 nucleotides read TGTGCCAGCAGCTTAGTCTACACTGAAGCTTTCTTT. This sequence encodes CASSLVYTEAFF.

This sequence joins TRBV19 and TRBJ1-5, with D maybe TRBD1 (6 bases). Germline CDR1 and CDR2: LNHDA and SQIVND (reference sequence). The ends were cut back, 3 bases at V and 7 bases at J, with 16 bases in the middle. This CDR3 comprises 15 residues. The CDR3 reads CASSISGQTRQPQHF. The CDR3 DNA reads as TGTGCCAGTAGTATCTCGGGACAAACTAGACAGCCCCAGCATTTT.

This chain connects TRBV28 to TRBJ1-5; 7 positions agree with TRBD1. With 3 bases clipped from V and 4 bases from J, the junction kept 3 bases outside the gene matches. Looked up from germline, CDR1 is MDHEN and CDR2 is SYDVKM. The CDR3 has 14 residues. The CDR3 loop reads CASSLTGTNQPQHF. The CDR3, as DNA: TGTGCCAGCAGTTTGACAGGGACGAATCAGCCCCAGCATTTT.

For the CDR3, the DNA is TGCGCCAGCAGTGGGGCGGGCAGCAAAAACATTCAGTACTTC. Its protein product is CASSGAGSKNIQYF. The rearrangement joins TRBV10-2 to TRBJ2-4, with D possibly being TRBD2 (5 bases). This CDR3 region has 14 residues. The germline V gene has CDR1 WSHSY and CDR2 SAAADI. Trimming left V 4 bases short and J 3 bases short, with 10 bases between.

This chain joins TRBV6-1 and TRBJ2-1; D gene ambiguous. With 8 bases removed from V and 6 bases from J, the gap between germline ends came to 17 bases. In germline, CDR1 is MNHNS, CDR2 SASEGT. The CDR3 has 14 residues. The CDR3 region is CASRVGGSGNEQFF. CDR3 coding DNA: TGTGCCAGCCGCGTCGGCGGCTCGGGCAATGAGCAGTTCTTC.

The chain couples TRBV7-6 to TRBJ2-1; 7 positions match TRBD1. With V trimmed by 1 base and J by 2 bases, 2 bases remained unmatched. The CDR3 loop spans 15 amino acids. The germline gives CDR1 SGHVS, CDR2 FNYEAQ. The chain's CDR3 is CASSLDRGTYNEQFF. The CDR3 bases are TGTGCCAGCAGCTTAGACAGGGGAACCTACAATGAGCAGTTCTTC.

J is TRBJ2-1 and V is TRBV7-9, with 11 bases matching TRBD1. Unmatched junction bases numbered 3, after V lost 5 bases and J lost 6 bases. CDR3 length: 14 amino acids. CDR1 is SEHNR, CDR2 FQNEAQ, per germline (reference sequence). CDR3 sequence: CASSPGTGGNEQFF. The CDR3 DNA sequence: TGTGCCAGCAGCCCCGGGACAGGGGGCAATGAGCAGTTCTTC.

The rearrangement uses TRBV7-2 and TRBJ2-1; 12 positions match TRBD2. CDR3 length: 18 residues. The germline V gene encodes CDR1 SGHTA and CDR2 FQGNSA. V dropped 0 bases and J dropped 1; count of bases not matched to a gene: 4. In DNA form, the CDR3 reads TGTGCCAGCAGCTTAGCCCCCGGACTAGCGGGGTCCTACAATGAGCAGTTCTTC. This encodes CASSLAPGLAGSYNEQFF.

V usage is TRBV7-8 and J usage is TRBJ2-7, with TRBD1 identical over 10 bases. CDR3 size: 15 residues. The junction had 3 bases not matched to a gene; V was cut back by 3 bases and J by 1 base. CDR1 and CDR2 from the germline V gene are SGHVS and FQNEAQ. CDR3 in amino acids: CASSFGGQGSYEQYF. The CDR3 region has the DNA TGTGCCAGCAGCTTTGGGGGACAGGGGTCCTACGAGCAGTACTTC.

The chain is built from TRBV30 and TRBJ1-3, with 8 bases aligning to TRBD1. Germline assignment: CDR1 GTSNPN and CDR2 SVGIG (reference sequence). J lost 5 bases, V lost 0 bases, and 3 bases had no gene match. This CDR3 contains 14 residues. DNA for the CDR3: TGTGCCTGGAGTGTACCAGGGGGCAGAAACACCATATATTTT. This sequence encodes CAWSVPGGRNTIYF.

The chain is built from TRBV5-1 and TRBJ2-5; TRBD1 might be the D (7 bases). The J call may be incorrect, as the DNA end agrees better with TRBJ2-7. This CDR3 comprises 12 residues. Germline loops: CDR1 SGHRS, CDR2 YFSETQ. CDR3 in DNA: TGCGCCAGCAGCTCCAGGGGGGACGAGCAGTACTTC. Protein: CASSSRGDEQYF.

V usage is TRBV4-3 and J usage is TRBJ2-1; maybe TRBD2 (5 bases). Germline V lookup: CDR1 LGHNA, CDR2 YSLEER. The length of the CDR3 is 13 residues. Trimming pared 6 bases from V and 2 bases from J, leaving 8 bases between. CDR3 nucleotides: TGCGCCAGCAGTATCGGGGCCTACAATGAGCAGTTCTTC. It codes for CASSIGAYNEQFF.

CDR3 in amino acids: CASSEWAGQGTYEQYF. Written as DNA, the CDR3 is TGTGCCAGCAGTGAATGGGCGGGACAGGGCACCTACGAGCAGTACTTC. This rearrangement joins TRBV25-1 to TRBJ2-7; TRBD1 agrees at 9 bases. The CDR3 consists of 16 residues. J was trimmed by 2 bases and V by 1 base; bases with no gene match: 6. The germline V gene encodes CDR1 MGHDK and CDR2 SYGVNS.

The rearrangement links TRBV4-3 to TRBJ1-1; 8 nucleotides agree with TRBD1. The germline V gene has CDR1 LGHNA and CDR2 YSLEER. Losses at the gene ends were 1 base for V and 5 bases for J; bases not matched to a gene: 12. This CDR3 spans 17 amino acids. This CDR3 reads CASSQAGTGTGGTEAFF. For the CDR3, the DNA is TGCGCCAGCAGCCAAGCCGGGACAGGAACCGGGGGAACTGAAGCTTTCTTT.

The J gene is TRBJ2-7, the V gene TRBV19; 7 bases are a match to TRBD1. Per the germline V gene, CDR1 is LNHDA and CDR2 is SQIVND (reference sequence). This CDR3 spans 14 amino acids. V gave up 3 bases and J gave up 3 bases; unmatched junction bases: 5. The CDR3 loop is CASSITTGSYEQYF. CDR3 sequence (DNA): TGTGCCAGTAGTATTACGACAGGGAGCTACGAGCAGTACTTC.

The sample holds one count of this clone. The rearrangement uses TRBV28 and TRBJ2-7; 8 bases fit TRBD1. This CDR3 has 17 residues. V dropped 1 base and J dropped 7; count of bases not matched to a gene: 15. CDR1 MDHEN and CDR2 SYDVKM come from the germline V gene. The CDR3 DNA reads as TGTGCCAGCAGTTTATTCGTCGGGACAGGCGCCACAGGGGAGCAGTACTTC. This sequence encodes CASSLFVGTGATGEQYF. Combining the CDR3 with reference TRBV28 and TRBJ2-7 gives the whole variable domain DVKVTQSSRYLVKRTGEKVFLECVQDMDHENMFWYRQDPGLGLRLIYFSYDVKMKEKGDIPEGYSVSREKKERFSLILESASTNQTSMYLCASSLFVGTGATGEQYFGPGTRLTVT.